This T cell receptor (beta chain) was sequenced for a study of blood T cell repertoires in COVID-19. In the study overall: Samples representing acute and convalescent COVID-19 were sourced from the United States, Italy and Spain.

Using immunoSEQ multiplex PCR, the repertoire was profiled, and TCRdb retains in-frame clones only, with some absent. The repertoire holds some 230,000 clones, around 86% seen once, with 7.5% to 9.5% in the top ten. V was trimmed by 5 bases and J by 4 bases, leaving 23 bases between them. Germline CDR1 LNHDA, CDR2 SQIVND (reference sequence). CDR3 size: 17 residues. Recruited during active infection, patients (from Seattle) were subsequently followed longitudinally. Sequenced sample: peripheral blood. The TCR originated in a woman older than 75 with COVID-19, enrolled during active disease. This chain connects TRBV19 to TRBJ1-1, with a tentative D call TRBD1 (5 bases). CDR3 nucleotide sequence: TGTGCCAGTAGTTCCCCAAGAGGCGGCGGGGGAGGCACTGAAGCTTTCTTT. Protein: CASSSPRGGGGGTEAFF.